A single sample is the source of the 26 T cell receptor beta chains below, sequenced in a study of T cells in localized non-small cell lung cancer. Measured with immunoSEQ multiplex PCR; TCRdb has only the in-frame clones, and not every one. The data contain approximately 61,000 clones, about nine tenths of them singletons. The source was peripheral blood, collected before any cancer treatment. The source of these receptors is a woman aged 35 to 69 with stage I lung adenocarcinoma.

The gene calls are TRBV19 and TRBJ1-5; tentatively, D is TRBD1 (5 bases). Germline lookup yields CDR1 LNHDA and CDR2 SQIVND (reference sequence). Trimming took off 4 bases at V and 9 bases at J, with 13 bases between the two ends. The CDR3 runs to 13 residues. Written as DNA, the CDR3 is TGTGCCAGTAGTAAGGCCCGCCAGGGGCCCCAGCATTTT. This translates into CASSKARQGPQHF.

The chain employs TRBV28 and TRBJ1-2; D is undetermined. V was cut by 2 bases and J by 8 bases, with 12 bases left in between. This CDR3 region has 13 residues. Germline lookup yields CDR1 MDHEN and CDR2 SYDVKM. This CDR3 is CASSLPQLIGYTF. The CDR3 DNA reads TGTGCCAGCAGTTTACCACAGCTTATAGGCTACACCTTC.

The V call is TRBV2, the J call TRBJ1-6, with a tentative D call TRBD1 (5 bases). Germline-derived CDR1 and CDR2 are SNHLY and FYNNEI. Trimming pared 5 bases from V and 6 bases from J, leaving 14 bases between. This CDR3 is 15 amino acids long. CDR3 nucleotide sequence: TGTGCCAGCAGTATAGACAGCAATGGTAATTCACCCCTCCACTTT. Translation: CASSIDSNGNSPLHF.

The chain has TRBV27 and TRBJ1-6; 8 nucleotides line up with TRBD1. J was trimmed by 7 bases and V by 5 bases; bases with no gene match: 4. The CDR3 extends over 14 amino acids. CDR1 is MNHEY and CDR2 is SMNVEV in the germline V gene (reference sequence). The CDR3 loop reads CASSPWTGNSPLHF. The CDR3 nucleotides read TGTGCCAGCAGTCCGTGGACAGGGAATTCACCCCTCCACTTT.

In this sample, this clone turned up a few times. The rearrangement joins TRBV5-1 to TRBJ1-6; perhaps TRBD1 as D (6 bases). This CDR3 is 12 amino acids long. Germline lookup yields CDR1 SGHRS and CDR2 YFSETQ. Trimming removed 3 bases from V and 13 bases from J, with 11 bases in between. CDR3 amino acids: CASSWDTDPLHF. As DNA, the CDR3 is TGCGCCAGCAGCTGGGACACGGATCCCCTCCACTTT.

The gene calls are TRBV6-6 and TRBJ1-5; D gene ambiguous. CDR1 and CDR2 from the germline V gene are MNHNY and SVGAGI (reference sequence). Trimming stripped 4 bases from V and 3 bases from J, with 13 bases between. The CDR3 consists of 15 residues. This CDR3 is CASSLKGPSNQPQHF. The CDR3 DNA reads as TGTGCCAGCAGTTTAAAAGGGCCATCCAATCAGCCCCAGCATTTT.

The rearrangement uses TRBV5-5 and TRBJ2-5; 9 positions match TRBD1. The V gene end was trimmed by 4 bases and the J gene end by 4 bases; junction bases not matched to a gene: 17. CDR1 is SGHKS and CDR2 is YYEKEE in the germline V gene (reference sequence). This CDR3 is built from 18 residues. CDR3 in DNA: TGTGCCAGCAGCCGGACCTATAGGGACAGGGTTATCGGAGAGACCCAGTACTTC. Translation: CASSRTYRDRVIGETQYF.

The J gene is TRBJ1-1, the V gene TRBV6-1; D ambiguous. The CDR3 covers 14 residues. Germline CDR1 and CDR2: MNHNS and SASEGT. V was clipped by 2 bases and J by 6 bases, with 13 bases between them. DNA of the CDR3: TGTGCCAGCAGTGAACGGGGTGGGGTTGCTGAAGCTTTCTTT. This sequence encodes CASSERGGVAEAFF.

This chain links TRBV30 with TRBJ2-5; no clear D gene. This CDR3 spans 14 amino acids. V was trimmed by 0 bases and J by 0 bases, leaving 8 bases between them. CDR1 is GTSNPN, CDR2 SVGIG, per germline (reference sequence). The chain's CDR3 is CAWSVGLNQETQYF. The CDR3 region has the DNA TGTGCCTGGAGTGTCGGATTAAACCAAGAGACCCAGTACTTC.

This clone was found once. The chain is built from TRBV6-5 and TRBJ1-6; no firm D call. CDR1 MNHEY and CDR2 SVGAGI come from the germline V gene. V lost 0 bases, J lost 13 bases, and 7 bases lay in between. The CDR3 is made up of 12 amino acids. CDR3 bases: TGTGCCAGCAGTTACTCGAGGGCTCCCCTCCACTTT. Translated: CASSYSRAPLHF.

The chain links TRBV18 to TRBJ2-3; 8 bases match TRBD2. V gave up 0 bases and J gave up 0 bases; unmatched junction bases: 14. The CDR3 sequence is 20 residues long. CDR1 and CDR2 from the germline V gene are KGHSH and LQKENI. The CDR3 sequence: CASSPPFGSGGPGSTDTQYF. The CDR3 DNA reads TGTGCCAGCTCACCACCGTTTGGTTCGGGGGGGCCGGGGAGCACAGATACGCAGTATTTT.

This clone was detected only once. The genes are TRBV4-1 and TRBJ2-3; D ambiguous. V was cut by 1 base and J by 6 bases, with 8 bases left in between. The CDR3 totals 13 residues. Per the germline V gene, CDR1 is MGHRA and CDR2 is YSYEKL. CDR3 amino acids: CASSQVDVDTQYF. For the CDR3, the DNA is TGCGCCAGCAGCCAAGTGGATGTGGATACGCAGTATTTT.

This chain joins TRBV9 and TRBJ2-1, with 16 bases matching TRBD2. Trimming cost V 4 bases and J 9 bases; bases outside gene matches: 13. The V gene's germline CDR1 is SGDLS and CDR2 YYNGEE. CDR3 length: 18 residues. This CDR3 is CASSPTGTSGGAVGEQFF. CDR3 in DNA: TGTGCCAGCAGCCCGACCGGGACTAGCGGGGGGGCCGTGGGTGAGCAGTTCTTC.

This clone has only one observation. This rearrangement joins TRBV28 to TRBJ1-1; 9 bases agree with TRBD1. Trimming removed 3 bases from V and 1 base from J; junction bases left unmatched: 6. Germline loops: CDR1 MDHEN, CDR2 SYDVKM. This CDR3 spans 16 amino acids. Written as DNA, the CDR3 is TGTGCCAGCAGTTTCTTTGGGGGACAGGGGAACACTGAAGCTTTCTTT. Encoded protein: CASSFFGGQGNTEAFF. Filled out from reference TRBV28 and TRBJ1-1, the complete variable domain reads DVKVTQSSRYLVKRTGEKVFLECVQDMDHENMFWYRQDPGLGLRLIYFSYDVKMKEKGDIPEGYSVSREKKERFSLILESASTNQTSMYLCASSFFGGQGNTEAFFGQGTRLTVV.

This chain joins TRBV5-1 and TRBJ2-5; 11 positions match TRBD2. CDR3 length: 16 residues. V gave up 3 bases and J gave up 0 bases; unmatched junction bases: 4. Germline CDR1 and CDR2: SGHRS and YFSETQ. The CDR3 DNA sequence: TGCGCCAGCAGCTGGTCTAGCGGGGGGTACCAAGAGACCCAGTACTTC. This encodes CASSWSSGGYQETQYF.

The chain is built from TRBV2 and TRBJ1-2, with 7 bases aligning to TRBD1. Unmatched junction bases numbered 19, after V lost 6 bases and J lost 0 bases. This CDR3 has 19 residues. Looked up from germline, CDR1 is SNHLY and CDR2 is FYNNEI. CDR3 loop: CASSRQGQLGLLANYGYTF. CDR3 nucleotide sequence: TGTGCCAGCAGCAGACAGGGACAGCTCGGTTTACTAGCTAACTATGGCTACACCTTC.

This chain connects TRBV2 to TRBJ1-1, with D maybe TRBD1 (5 bases). Germline V gene sequence: CDR1 SNHLY, CDR2 FYNNEI. The CDR3 is 15 residues long. Trimming pared 6 bases from V and 3 bases from J, leaving 17 bases between. The CDR3 spells CASRIRGAGDTEAFF. The DNA of the CDR3 is TGTGCCAGCAGGATCCGAGGGGCCGGGGACACTGAAGCTTTCTTT.

The V and J genes are TRBV30 and TRBJ2-1; D is uncertain. Per the germline V gene, CDR1 is GTSNPN and CDR2 is SVGIG (reference sequence). There are 14 residues in the CDR3. V was trimmed by 4 bases and J by 0 bases, leaving 10 bases between them. The CDR3 sequence: CAWTQEISYNEQFF. CDR3 nucleotides: TGTGCCTGGACCCAGGAGATCTCCTACAATGAGCAGTTCTTC.

The rearrangement uses TRBV5-1 and TRBJ1-2, with D possibly TRBD1 on 5 matching bases. Trimming left V 0 bases short and J 7 bases short, with 19 bases between. The CDR3 is 16 amino acids. CDR1 and CDR2 (germline): SGHRS, YFSETQ. CDR3 in DNA: TGCGCCAGCAGCTTGGAAGTTGGGGGAACGTCGAGTGGCTACACCTTC. Amino acids: CASSLEVGGTSSGYTF.

The V call is TRBV10-3, the J call TRBJ1-2; the match to TRBD1 covers 12 bases. Germline V lookup: CDR1 ENHRY, CDR2 SYGVKD. The trim removed 5 bases at V and 8 bases at J, leaving 9 bases unmatched. The CDR3 spans 15 residues. The CDR3 nucleotides are TGTGCCATCAGTCAGCCGGGACAGGGGGCGGAGGGCTACACCTTC. It codes for CAISQPGQGAEGYTF.

The chain combines TRBV15 with TRBJ1-1; 10 nucleotides align to TRBD1. The CDR3 runs 15 residues. V was clipped by 5 bases and J by 5 bases; unmatched bases: 8. CDR1 and CDR2 (germline): LNHNV, YYDKDF (reference sequence). CDR3 DNA sequence: TGTGCCACCAGCGTTAGCCGGGACAGGGGAACTGAAGCTTTCTTT. Protein: CATSVSRDRGTEAFF.

The chain recombines TRBV15 with TRBJ1-5, with a weak D call TRBD1 (5 bases). Trimming took off 5 bases at V and 7 bases at J, with 12 bases between the two ends. The CDR3 runs 13 residues. Germline-derived CDR1 and CDR2 are LNHNV and YYDKDF (reference sequence). Here the CDR3 reads CATSRGRYQPQHF. The CDR3 DNA follows: TGTGCCACCAGCCGGGGGAGGTACCAGCCCCAGCATTTT.

The rearrangement links TRBV6-1 to TRBJ1-5; TRBD1 might be the D (5 bases). V was pared by 4 bases and J by 1 base, with 14 bases between. The CDR3 extends over 16 amino acids. The germline V gene has CDR1 MNHNS and CDR2 SASEGT. CDR3 in DNA: TGTGCCAGCAGTGCCCTGGGCAGGGTCAGCAATCAGCCCCAGCATTTT. It is translated as CASSALGRVSNQPQHF.

This clone was detected once. As DNA, the CDR3 is TGCGCCAGCAGCTTGGGTACGGGGAACACTGAAGCTTTCTTT. It encodes CASSLGTGNTEAFF. The chain has TRBV5-1 and TRBJ1-1; no firm D call. The CDR3 length is 14 residues. Deletions cut 0 bases from V and 1 base from J, with 7 bases between. CDR1 and CDR2 (germline): SGHRS, YFSETQ.

In this sample, this clone is medium-sized. The V call is TRBV7-9, the J call TRBJ1-5; 9 nucleotides agree with TRBD1. CDR1 is SEHNR and CDR2 is FQNEAQ in the germline V gene (reference sequence). J lost 6 bases, V lost 5 bases, and 2 bases had no gene match. The CDR3 extends over 13 amino acids. The CDR3 DNA sequence: TGTGCCAGCAGCCGGGACAGGGTTCAGCCCCAGCATTTT. Protein: CASSRDRVQPQHF.

This clone was seen just once. V is TRBV29-1 and J is TRBJ2-2; no firm D call. The V and J ends lost 7 bases and 3 bases respectively, with 15 bases between them. This CDR3 is 14 amino acids long. CDR1 is SQVTM, CDR2 ANQGSEA, per germline. The CDR3 is CSARLDQYTGELFF. The CDR3 coding sequence is TGCAGCGCTCGTCTAGACCAGTACACCGGGGAGCTGTTTTTT.